The 15 T cell receptor beta chains reported below all come from one sample, sequenced in a study of cytomegalovirus exposure and HLA in healthy donors. The PCR had 60 Vbeta and 13 Jbeta primers. Produced via immunoSEQ multiplex PCR; TCRdb's table is partial and in-frame only. The profile shows some 160,000 clones, 68% of them singletons. The sample comprised PBMCs. These receptors all come from a man in his fifties or sixties in good health and CMV-seronegative.

This clone was seen only a few times. The chain has TRBV5-6 and TRBJ1-1; D remains unclear. CDR1 and CDR2 from the germline V gene are SGHDT and YYEEEE. Trimming cost V 2 bases and J 5 bases, with 10 bases left between them. The CDR3 is 13 residues long. CDR3 in amino acids: CASSLPGETEAFF. As DNA, the CDR3 is TGTGCCAGCAGCTTACCTGGGGAGACTGAAGCTTTCTTT.

Here the CDR3 DNA reads TGTGCCAGCGCTCCCAGGGGTTATAGCAATCAGCCCCAGCATTTT. Residues: CASAPRGYSNQPQHF. The chain uses TRBV2 and TRBJ1-5, with D possibly matching TRBD1 (6 bases). V was trimmed by 8 bases and J by 0 bases, leaving 14 bases between them. The V gene's germline CDR1 is SNHLY and CDR2 FYNNEI. The CDR3 loop spans 15 amino acids.

The chain joins TRBV4-3 to TRBJ2-5; D is perhaps TRBD1 (5 bases). The CDR3 consists of 18 residues. V was cut by 0 bases and J by 1 base, with 18 bases left in between. Germline CDR1 LGHNA, CDR2 YSLEER. The CDR3 sequence: CASSQDRSYGAFQETQYF. CDR3 bases: TGCGCCAGCAGCCAAGATCGGAGCTATGGGGCCTTCCAAGAGACCCAGTACTTC.

The chain carries TRBV5-4 and TRBJ1-1, with D uncertain. This CDR3 has 15 amino acids. Trimming shortened V by 4 bases and J by 0 bases, and 13 bases separated the two germline ends. Per germline, CDR1 SGHNT and CDR2 YYREEE (reference sequence). The CDR3 nucleotides read TGTGCCAGCAGCCTCAGTGTGTTCATGAACACTGAAGCTTTCTTT. Translated: CASSLSVFMNTEAFF.

In its sample, this clone was seen once. Sequence at one end of the junction differs from germline and may be a read error. The chain has TRBV7-2 and TRBJ1-1, with no clear D. Germline loops: CDR1 SGHTA, CDR2 FQGNSA. The CDR3 spans 14 residues. For the CDR3, the DNA is TGTGCCGGCAGCTTAGAGGGAGGGAACACTGAAGCTTTCTTT. Residues: CAGSLEGGNTEAFF. Drawing the rest from reference TRBV7-2 and TRBJ1-1, the complete variable domain is GAGVSQSPSNKVTEKGKDVELRCDPISGHTALYWYRQSLGQGLEFLIYFQGNSAPDKSGLPSDRFSAERTGGSVSTLTIQRTQQEDSAVYLCAGSLEGGNTEAFFGQGTRLTVV.

This clone was recorded a few times. The J gene is TRBJ1-2, the V gene TRBV30; D not certain. Germline V gene sequence: CDR1 GTSNPN, CDR2 SVGIG (reference sequence). The germline V and J ends were trimmed by 3 bases and 8 bases, with 10 bases remaining between them. The CDR3 has 11 amino acids. The CDR3 bases are TGTGCCTGGAGCGCGAAAGTGGGCTACACCTTC. Protein: CAWSAKVGYTF.

V and J are TRBV29-1 and TRBJ2-1, with D perhaps TRBD2 (6 bases). Germline CDR1 SQVTM, CDR2 ANQGSEA. The CDR3 loop spans 13 amino acids. The DNA for the CDR3 is TGCAGTCACAGCCCGGGGGATTACAATGAGCAGTTCTTC. Translation: CSHSPGDYNEQFF.

Remarks on this clone: Its ends do not fully match the called genes, so a read error is possible. The CDR3 here is CASSILAGSYGQYF. CDR3 nucleotides: TGTGCCAGCAGCATACTAGCGGGAAGTTACGGGCAGTACTTC. The chain uses TRBV7-3 and TRBJ2-7; TRBD2 aligns across 10 bases. The CDR3 loop spans 14 amino acids. In germline, CDR1 is SGHTA, CDR2 FQGTGA.

V is TRBV9 and J is TRBJ1-3; unclear D gene. The CDR3 consists of 15 residues. Trimming removed 3 bases at V and 8 bases at J, with 18 bases between. Germline CDR1 is SGDLS and CDR2 is YYNGEE. The CDR3 region is CASSGVSWEPDTIYF. The CDR3 coding sequence is TGTGCCAGCAGCGGAGTAAGCTGGGAGCCAGACACCATATATTTT.

The rearrangement uses TRBV18 and TRBJ2-1, with TRBD2 identical over 7 bases. J gave up 2 bases and V 3 bases, and 4 bases lay outside the gene matches. The CDR3 is 15 amino acids. The germline gives CDR1 KGHSH, CDR2 LQKENI. CDR3: CASSPGGATYNEQFF. The CDR3 coding sequence is TGTGCCAGCTCACCGGGAGGGGCCACCTACAATGAGCAGTTCTTC.

This clone is a singleton in its sample. The V gene is TRBV9, the J gene TRBJ2-7; 10 bases map to TRBD2. V was pared by 0 bases and J by 6 bases, with 6 bases of the junction left unmatched. This CDR3 has 15 residues. Germline values: CDR1 SGDLS, CDR2 YYNGEE. The CDR3 DNA sequence: TGTGCCAGCAGCGTAGGGGCTAGCGGGAGCTCCGAGCAGTACTTC. It translates to CASSVGASGSSEQYF.

This chain joins TRBV6-6 and TRBJ2-3, with D tentatively TRBD1 (6 bases). This CDR3 has 14 residues. V was trimmed by 2 bases and J by 5 bases, leaving 11 bases between them. Germline V gene lookup returns CDR1 MNHNY and CDR2 SVGAGI (reference sequence). As DNA, the CDR3 is TGTGCCAGCAGTTACACGGTGACAGGAGATACGCAGTATTTT. This encodes CASSYTVTGDTQYF.

This sequence joins TRBV10-3 and TRBJ1-5; TRBD1 aligns across 10 bases. The CDR3 is made up of 17 amino acids. Losses at the gene ends were 3 bases for V and 5 bases for J; bases not matched to a gene: 10. Germline V gene sequence: CDR1 ENHRY, CDR2 SYGVKD. CDR3 sequence: CAISDGFGTGEHQPQHF. The DNA for the CDR3 is TGTGCCATCAGTGATGGATTTGGGACAGGGGAACATCAGCCCCAGCATTTT.

This chain uses TRBV30 with TRBJ2-7, with D possibly being TRBD2 (5 bases). Germline CDR1 is GTSNPN and CDR2 is SVGIG (reference sequence). This CDR3 spans 13 amino acids. V lost 5 bases and J 0 bases, leaving 11 bases between the germline ends. The CDR3 loop is CAWEGTNSYEQYF. In DNA form, the CDR3 reads TGTGCCTGGGAGGGAACTAACTCCTACGAGCAGTACTTC.

The CDR3 coding sequence is TGTGCCAGCAGCGCCGCTAGCGGGAGGGTTTACGAGCAGTACTTC. Its protein product is CASSAASGRVYEQYF. The V gene is TRBV2, the J gene TRBJ2-7, with 12 bases matching TRBD2. Per germline, CDR1 SNHLY and CDR2 FYNNEI. CDR3 size: 15 residues. V was pared by 6 bases and J by 4 bases, with 7 bases of the junction left unmatched. Drawing the rest from reference TRBV2 and TRBJ2-7, the complete variable domain is EPEVTQTPSHQVTQMGQEVILRCVPISNHLYFYWYRQILGQKVEFLVSFYNNEISEKSEIFDDQFSVERPDGSNFTLKIRSTKLEDSAMYFCASSAASGRVYEQYFGPGTRLTVT.